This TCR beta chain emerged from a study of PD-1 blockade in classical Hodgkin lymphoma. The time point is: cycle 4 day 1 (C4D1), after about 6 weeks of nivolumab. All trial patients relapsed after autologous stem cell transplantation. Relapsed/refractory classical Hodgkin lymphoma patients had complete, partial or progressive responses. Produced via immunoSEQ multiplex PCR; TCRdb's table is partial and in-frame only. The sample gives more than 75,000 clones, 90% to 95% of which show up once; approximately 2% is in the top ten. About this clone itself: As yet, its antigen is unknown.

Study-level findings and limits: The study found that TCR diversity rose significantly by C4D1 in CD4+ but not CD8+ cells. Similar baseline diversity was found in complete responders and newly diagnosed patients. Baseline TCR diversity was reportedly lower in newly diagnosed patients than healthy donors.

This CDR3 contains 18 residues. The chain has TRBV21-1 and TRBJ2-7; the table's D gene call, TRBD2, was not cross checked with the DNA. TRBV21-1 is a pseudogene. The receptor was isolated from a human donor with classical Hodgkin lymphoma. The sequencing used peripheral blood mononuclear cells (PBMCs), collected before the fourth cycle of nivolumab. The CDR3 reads CASSLGITGTSGSYEQYF. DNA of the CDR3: TGTGCCAGCAGTCTTGGGATAACCGGGACTAGCGGTTCCTACGAGCAGTACTTC.